The text below deals with one TCR beta chain. The antigen is not known. The PCR was carried out with 60 Vbeta primers and 13 Jbeta primers. Produced via immunoSEQ multiplex PCR; TCRdb's table is partial and in-frame only. Counted here are about 150,000 clones, 75% occurring once; the ten biggest clones make up 7%. These data are taken from a study of cytomegalovirus exposure and HLA in healthy donors. Study observations and caveats: Productive status was seen about 90% or about 30% of the time for most TCR beta V segments in an earlier analysis. Presence/absence analyses assumed roughly uniform sequencing depth across donors, which may not hold. Follow-up analysis seemed to connect common viral pathogens with several of the most significant clusters identified. A later analysis reportedly found that, within productive TCRs, an Asian-associated ancestry cluster had fewer N-insertions than the mean observed across the roughly 700 donors.

The source of this sequence is a man under 40 in good health and CMV-seronegative. The sequenced material came from PBMCs.

CDR3 protein: CASSLGAGDAYGYTF. The CDR3, as DNA: TGTGCCAGCAGCTTGGGGGCAGGGGACGCCTATGGCTACACCTTC. This chain links TRBV5-5 with TRBJ1-2, with a weak D call TRBD1 (6 bases). Germline CDR1 is SGHKS and CDR2 is YYEKEE (reference sequence). This CDR3 contains 15 residues. Trimming removed 0 bases from V and 4 bases from J, with 13 bases in between.